These 30 T cell receptor beta chains were sequenced from one sample in a study of blood T cell repertoires in COVID-19. Here immunoSEQ multiplex PCR was the method, and the copy in TCRdb shows in-frame clones only, minus some. The sample consists of fewer than 300,000 clones, around 89% of them appearing once. The sample consisted of peripheral blood. These receptors all come from a man in his thirties or forties with acute or convalescent COVID-19.

V is TRBV5-1 and J is TRBJ1-2, with no clear D. This CDR3 contains 14 residues. The V and J ends lost 0 bases and 3 bases respectively, with 9 bases between them. In germline, CDR1 is SGHRS, CDR2 YFSETQ. CDR3 coding DNA: TGCGCCAGCAGCTTGGTTGACGGGGACTATGGCTACACCTTC. It codes for CASSLVDGDYGYTF.

DNA for the CDR3: TGTGCCAGCAGAAGGGGCGGGGGCTTCTACGAGCAGTACTTC. It encodes CASRRGGGFYEQYF. The rearrangement joins TRBV25-1 to TRBJ2-7, with a weak D call TRBD2 (7 bases). The CDR3 sequence is 14 residues long. V gave up 6 bases and J gave up 3 bases, with 15 bases separating them. Looked up from germline, CDR1 is MGHDK and CDR2 is SYGVNS.

The chain joins TRBV7-2 to TRBJ2-7; 7 bases are a match to TRBD1. Losses at the gene ends were 5 bases for V and 3 bases for J; bases not matched to a gene: 7. CDR1 and CDR2 (germline): SGHTA, FQGNSA. CDR3 size: 14 residues. CDR3 region: CASSETGTVYEQYF. CDR3 sequence (DNA): TGTGCCAGCAGCGAAACTGGGACAGTCTACGAGCAGTACTTC.

The rearrangement links TRBV27 to TRBJ2-5; a possible D gene is TRBD1 (6 bases). CDR3 length: 13 residues. V lost 3 bases and J 5 bases, leaving 10 bases between the germline ends. Germline loops: CDR1 MNHEY, CDR2 SMNVEV (reference sequence). DNA for the CDR3: TGTGCCAGCAGTTTTACAGGGCGGGAGACCCAGTACTTC. It translates to CASSFTGRETQYF.

The chain recombines TRBV7-2 with TRBJ2-1; D gene uncertain. Germline CDR1 SGHTA, CDR2 FQGNSA. The CDR3 totals 13 residues. The germline V and J ends were trimmed by 8 bases and 4 bases, with 12 bases remaining between them. The CDR3 region has the DNA TGTGCCAGCGAAGAACAGCTATACAATGAGCAGTTCTTC. Amino acids: CASEEQLYNEQFF.

The V call is TRBV7-9, the J call TRBJ1-2; D call uncertain. CDR1 and CDR2 from the germline V gene are SEHNR and FQNEAQ (reference sequence). The length of the CDR3 is 15 residues. Trimming left V 7 bases short and J 9 bases short, with 24 bases between. CDR3 region: CASNLHRGSGNSYTF. The CDR3 bases are TGTGCCAGCAACTTGCATCGTGGATCGGGAAATAGCTACACCTTC.

The chain recombines TRBV7-6 with TRBJ1-4; no reliable D call. Trimming pared 5 bases from V and 0 bases from J, leaving 13 bases between. Germline assignment: CDR1 SGHVS and CDR2 FNYEAQ. The CDR3 has 16 amino acids. Here the CDR3 reads CASSERGLTTNEKLFF. The CDR3 DNA is TGTGCCAGCAGCGAACGAGGGCTGACAACTAATGAAAAACTGTTTTTT.

The chain links TRBV6-1 to TRBJ1-6; weak D call: TRBD1 (5 bases). The CDR3 spans 15 residues. Trimming left V 0 bases short and J 10 bases short, with 13 bases between. Germline V gives CDR1 MNHNS, CDR2 SASEGT. The CDR3 DNA reads as TGTGCCAGCAGTGAAGCTGGCAGGGCAGGGTCACCCCTCCACTTT. It translates to CASSEAGRAGSPLHF.

J is TRBJ1-2 and V is TRBV27; TRBD1 aligns across 7 bases. The CDR3 loop spans 14 amino acids. The V gene end was trimmed by 6 bases and the J gene end by 0 bases; junction bases not matched to a gene: 4. CDR1 MNHEY and CDR2 SMNVEV come from the germline V gene (reference sequence). Here the CDR3 DNA reads TGTGCCAGCAGCCTAGGGGGCTCTAACTATGGCTACACCTTC. This gives the protein CASSLGGSNYGYTF.

V and J are TRBV5-1 and TRBJ1-4, with 9 bases lining up with TRBD1. Trimming removed 8 bases from V and 8 bases from J; junction bases left unmatched: 16. Germline lookup yields CDR1 SGHRS and CDR2 YFSETQ. The CDR3 is made up of 16 amino acids. In nucleotides, the CDR3 is TGCGCCAGAAAGTCGACCCCCGGGACAGGGCCCGAAAAACTGTTTTTT. It specifies CARKSTPGTGPEKLFF.

The chain has TRBV29-1 and TRBJ2-7, with 7 bases fitting TRBD1. The V gene's germline CDR1 is SQVTM and CDR2 ANQGSEA. Germline trimming cut 5 bases from V and 2 bases from J; bases unmatched to any gene: 6. The CDR3 runs to 13 residues. The CDR3 region is CSVPGQHTYEQYF. Written as DNA, the CDR3 is TGCAGCGTTCCGGGACAGCATACCTACGAGCAGTACTTC.

The chain is built from TRBV6-4 and TRBJ1-2, with D uncertain. Germline loops: CDR1 MRHNA, CDR2 SNTAGT. Trimming removed 0 bases from V and 1 base from J, with 6 bases in between. The CDR3 has 14 residues. The CDR3 sequence is CASSDSRFNYGYTF. Written as DNA, the CDR3 is TGTGCCAGCAGTGACTCGCGATTTAACTATGGCTACACCTTC.

The chain combines TRBV15 with TRBJ2-7; 8 bases are a match to TRBD1. J lost 9 bases, V lost 4 bases, and 5 bases had no gene match. Germline V gene data show CDR1 as LNHNV and CDR2 as YYDKDF (reference sequence). This CDR3 contains 12 residues. The DNA of the CDR3 is TGTGCCACCAGCAATTCAGGGGGCTTGCAGTACTTC. Translating it yields CATSNSGGLQYF.

The table lists this clone with a few counts. This chain connects TRBV28 to TRBJ2-7, with 10 bases aligning to TRBD1. The CDR3 consists of 15 residues. The trim removed 4 bases at V and 7 bases at J, leaving 10 bases unmatched. CDR1 is MDHEN, CDR2 SYDVKM, per germline. The CDR3, as DNA: TGTGCCAGCAGTTCTCCGGGACAGGGGCGGTGGGAGCAGTACTTC. Translating it yields CASSSPGQGRWEQYF.

The V call is TRBV18, the J call TRBJ1-2; 7 bases fit TRBD1. With V trimmed by 5 bases and J by 3 bases, 6 bases remained unmatched. From germline, CDR1 is KGHSH and CDR2 LQKENI. The CDR3 has 14 residues. Here the CDR3 reads CASSGDRNHYGYTF. The CDR3 DNA follows: TGTGCCAGCTCAGGGGACAGAAACCACTATGGCTACACCTTC.

The chain recombines TRBV4-1 with TRBJ1-5; D unclear. The CDR3 runs to 15 residues. Trimming stripped 6 bases from V and 1 base from J, with 13 bases between. The germline V gene has CDR1 MGHRA and CDR2 YSYEKL. CDR3 residues: CASSQYLWSNQPQHF. CDR3 nucleotides: TGCGCCAGCAGTCAATACTTATGGAGCAATCAGCCCCAGCATTTT.

The CDR3 sequence: CASSAPGLAGGRTGELFF. DNA for the CDR3: TGTGCCAGCAGTGCCCCCGGACTAGCGGGGGGTCGGACCGGGGAGCTGTTTTTT. The rearrangement links TRBV6-1 to TRBJ2-2, with 14 bases fitting TRBD2. With V trimmed by 4 bases and J by 5 bases, 9 bases remained unmatched. This CDR3 has 18 residues. Looked up from germline, CDR1 is MNHNS and CDR2 is SASEGT.

The CDR3 coding sequence is TGTGCCAGCAGCCCGGGGGGCAGCTATGGCTACACCTTC. This codes for CASSPGGSYGYTF. The chain joins TRBV7-3 to TRBJ1-2; weak D call: TRBD1 (6 bases). The germline CDR1 and CDR2 sequences are SGHTA and FQGTGA. The V and J ends lost 5 bases and 4 bases respectively, with 11 bases between them. The CDR3 contains 13 residues.

The chain recombines TRBV30 with TRBJ1-6; D not certain. The germline CDR1 and CDR2 sequences are GTSNPN and SVGIG (reference sequence). Between the trimmed V and J ends, which lost 3 bases and 3 bases, there was a span of 9 bases. The CDR3 runs 14 residues. This CDR3 is CAWRRENYNSPLHF. The DNA of the CDR3 is TGTGCCTGGAGACGGGAGAACTATAATTCACCCCTCCACTTT.

V and J are TRBV13 and TRBJ2-2; D remains unclear. The germline CDR1 and CDR2 sequences are PRHDT and FYEKMQ (reference sequence). The CDR3 sequence is 16 residues long. Between the trimmed V and J ends, which lost 2 bases and 0 bases, there was a span of 10 bases. Here the CDR3 DNA reads TGTGCCAGCAGCTTATCTCCAGATACGAACACCGGGGAGCTGTTTTTT. It is translated as CASSLSPDTNTGELFF.

The gene calls are TRBV14 and TRBJ2-1; 10 bases map to TRBD2. J gave up 5 bases and V 8 bases, and 6 bases lay outside the gene matches. Germline V gene sequence: CDR1 SGHDN, CDR2 FVKESK. This CDR3 has 14 residues. CDR3 sequence reads: CASRRTSGNNEQFF. The CDR3 coding sequence is TGTGCCAGCCGGAGGACTAGCGGTAACAATGAGCAGTTCTTC.

V gene TRBV2 combines with J gene TRBJ1-1; 7 bases line up with TRBD1. The trim removed 0 bases at V and 10 bases at J, leaving 5 bases unmatched. Germline loops: CDR1 SNHLY, CDR2 FYNNEI. The CDR3 extends over 13 amino acids. The CDR3 is CASSEASRGPAFF. Written as DNA, the CDR3 is TGTGCCAGCAGTGAAGCGTCGAGGGGGCCAGCTTTCTTT.

This rearrangement joins TRBV3-1 (or the pseudogene TRBV3-2) to TRBJ2-1; maybe TRBD2 (6 bases). V lost 0 bases, J lost 5 bases, and 14 bases lay in between. The CDR3 extends over 16 amino acids. The germline gives CDR1 LGHDT, CDR2 YNNKEL (reference sequence). CDR3 region: CASSQEFGGGDNEQFF. CDR3 DNA sequence: TGTGCCAGCAGCCAAGAGTTCGGCGGAGGGGACAATGAGCAGTTCTTC.

The CDR3 DNA sequence: TGTGCCAGCAGCTGGGGCAGGGGGAATTCACCCCTCCACTTT. It yields the protein CASSWGRGNSPLHF. The gene calls are TRBV9 and TRBJ1-6, with TRBD1 identical over 7 bases. This CDR3 is built from 14 residues. V trimming: 4 bases; J trimming: 7 bases; junction bases outside the gene matches: 5. In germline, CDR1 is SGDLS, CDR2 YYNGEE.

This clone has a single count. The genes are TRBV4-1 and TRBJ1-5, with no clear D. Deletions cut 0 bases from V and 2 bases from J, with 11 bases between. The CDR3 length is 16 residues. Germline CDR1 and CDR2: MGHRA and YSYEKL. The CDR3 nucleotides read TGCGCCAGCAGCCAAGATACGGGAGACGGCAATCAGCCCCAGCATTTT. Its protein product is CASSQDTGDGNQPQHF.

J is TRBJ2-1 and V is TRBV15; 11 bases match TRBD1. Germline assignment: CDR1 LNHNV and CDR2 YYDKDF (reference sequence). CDR3 length: 16 amino acids. J was trimmed by 12 bases and V by 3 bases; bases with no gene match: 13. Here the CDR3 reads CATSRDRDRGIRGQFF. The CDR3 region has the DNA TGTGCCACCAGCAGGGACCGGGACAGGGGGATTCGCGGGCAGTTCTTC.

The chain employs TRBV11-2 and TRBJ2-1; 9 bases fit TRBD1. V trimming: 6 bases; J trimming: 9 bases; junction bases outside the gene matches: 15. The CDR3 is 16 residues long. The germline CDR1 and CDR2 sequences are SGHAT and FQNNGV. In DNA, the CDR3 is TGTGCCAGCAGAATGATTACGGGACAGGGAAGAGGTGAGCAGTTCTTC. It specifies CASRMITGQGRGEQFF.

This chain connects TRBV10-3 to TRBJ1-1; the D gene is possibly TRBD1 (5 bases). With 7 bases removed from V and 3 bases from J, the gap between germline ends came to 6 bases. The CDR3 spans 11 residues. Germline CDR1 is ENHRY and CDR2 is SYGVKD. The CDR3 coding sequence is TGTGCCATCAAAGGGGACACTGAAGCTTTCTTT. Protein product: CAIKGDTEAFF.

J is TRBJ1-6 and V is TRBV5-1, with a tentative D call TRBD1 (5 bases). V was pared by 0 bases and J by 2 bases, with 6 bases between. The CDR3 has 15 residues. Germline V gene data show CDR1 as SGHRS and CDR2 as YFSETQ. Written as DNA, the CDR3 is TGCGCCAGCAGCTTGGCGGGGGCCTATAATTCACCCCTCCACTTT. Translation gives CASSLAGAYNSPLHF.

J is TRBJ1-2 and V is TRBV28; TRBD1 agrees at 8 bases. The CDR3 is made up of 15 amino acids. Per the germline V gene, CDR1 is MDHEN and CDR2 is SYDVKM. The J segment lost 5 bases and the V segment lost 4 bases, leaving 9 bases of the junction unmatched. The CDR3 is CASSSNQGARYGYTF. Written as DNA, the CDR3 is TGTGCCAGCAGTTCAAATCAGGGGGCGCGGTATGGCTACACCTTC.